Listed below are T cell receptor beta chains from one sample, sequenced in a study of blood T cells in healthy people across ages. One entry per CDR3 protein results from TCRdb running MiXCR on the 5' RACE reads. This table has 1.5 million to 2 million distinct CDR3 sequences, 28% appearing once. Sequencing input: blood. The receptors stem from a young woman in good health. The CDR3 runs from the conserved cysteine through the conserved F or W. Fields, in order: D gene, J gene, CDR3 length, clone size, V gene, CDR3 DNA, CDR3 protein. The D gene is left open where the match is weak. Expanded clones get a size class; other rows say once, few or many, or leave the size out.

d_call: .; j_call: TRBJ1-2; cdr3_length: 14; clone_size: few; v_call: TRBV25-1; cdr3_nt: TGTGCCAGCAGTGAATATTGGGGCAACTATGGCTACACCTTC; cdr3_aa: CASSEYWGNYGYTF
d_call: TRBD2; j_call: TRBJ2-5; cdr3_length: 15; clone_size: few; v_call: TRBV5-1; cdr3_nt: TGCGCCAGCAGCCCCCTGACTAGCGGCAAAGAGACCCAGTACTTC; cdr3_aa: CASSPLTSGKETQYF
d_call: TRBD1; j_call: TRBJ2-7; cdr3_length: 18; clone_size: many; v_call: TRBV28; cdr3_nt: TGTGCCAGCAGTTCGAGTGGGACAGGGACGCCCTATATCTACGAGCAGTACTTC; cdr3_aa: CASSSSGTGTPYIYEQYF
d_call: .; j_call: TRBJ1-5; cdr3_length: 14; clone_size: .; v_call: TRBV12-3/TRBV12-4; cdr3_nt: TGTGCCAGCAGTCACGGGGCTAGGAGTCAGCCCCAGCATTTT; cdr3_aa: CASSHGARSQPQHF
d_call: TRBD2; j_call: TRBJ2-3; cdr3_length: 18; clone_size: few; v_call: TRBV20-1; cdr3_nt: TGCAGTGCTAGAGATCGCGAGCGGGAGGGGTGGAACACAGATACGCAGTATTTT; cdr3_aa: CSARDREREGWNTDTQYF
d_call: .; j_call: TRBJ2-3; cdr3_length: 12; clone_size: few; v_call: TRBV10-3; cdr3_nt: TGTGCCATCAGTCGACAGGCAGATACGCAGTATTTT; cdr3_aa: CAISRQADTQYF
d_call: .; j_call: TRBJ1-2; cdr3_length: 14; clone_size: many; v_call: TRBV6-5; cdr3_nt: TGTGCCAGCAGGAGTAGGGGGGCGAACTATGGCTACACCTTC; cdr3_aa: CASRSRGANYGYTF
d_call: .; j_call: TRBJ1-2; cdr3_length: 15; clone_size: .; v_call: TRBV11-2; cdr3_nt: TGTGCCAGCAGCTTAGGGGCTGGACGGTACTATGGCTACACCTTC; cdr3_aa: CASSLGAGRYYGYTF
d_call: .; j_call: TRBJ1-2; cdr3_length: 13; clone_size: .; v_call: TRBV14; cdr3_nt: TGTGCCAGCAGTCCAGGGGTCTACTATGGCTACACCTTC; cdr3_aa: CASSPGVYYGYTF
d_call: TRBD2; j_call: TRBJ2-3; cdr3_length: 15; clone_size: .; v_call: TRBV20-1; cdr3_nt: TGCAGTGCTAGAGGGGGACTAGCGGGCACAGATACGCAGTATTTT; cdr3_aa: CSARGGLAGTDTQYF
d_call: .; j_call: TRBJ2-1; cdr3_length: 13; clone_size: .; v_call: TRBV29-1; cdr3_nt: TGCAGCGTTGAGAGTAGACAGGACAATGAGCAGTTCTTC; cdr3_aa: CSVESRQDNEQFF
d_call: TRBD1; j_call: TRBJ2-7; cdr3_length: 15; clone_size: .; v_call: TRBV28; cdr3_nt: TGTGCCAGCAGTTCTGGAGGACAGGGGGTAGTCGAGCAGTACTTC; cdr3_aa: CASSSGGQGVVEQYF
d_call: .; j_call: TRBJ2-7; cdr3_length: 15; clone_size: .; v_call: TRBV3-1; cdr3_nt: TGTGCCAGCAGCCCGGAGGCGGGTAAAGGCTACGAGCAGTACTTC; cdr3_aa: CASSPEAGKGYEQYF
d_call: .; j_call: TRBJ2-3; cdr3_length: 15; clone_size: .; v_call: TRBV5-1; cdr3_nt: TGCGCCAACAGCCTACAAACAGGGTTCACAGATACGCAGTATTTT; cdr3_aa: CANSLQTGFTDTQYF
d_call: .; j_call: TRBJ2-5; cdr3_length: 14; clone_size: few; v_call: TRBV6-2/TRBV6-3; cdr3_nt: TGTGCCAGCACGGGAGAAAAGTACCAAGAGACCCAGTACTTC; cdr3_aa: CASTGEKYQETQYF
d_call: TRBD2; j_call: TRBJ2-3; cdr3_length: 15; clone_size: few; v_call: TRBV10-3; cdr3_nt: TGTGCCATCAGTGGTCTAGCGGGGAACACAGATACGCAGTATTTT; cdr3_aa: CAISGLAGNTDTQYF